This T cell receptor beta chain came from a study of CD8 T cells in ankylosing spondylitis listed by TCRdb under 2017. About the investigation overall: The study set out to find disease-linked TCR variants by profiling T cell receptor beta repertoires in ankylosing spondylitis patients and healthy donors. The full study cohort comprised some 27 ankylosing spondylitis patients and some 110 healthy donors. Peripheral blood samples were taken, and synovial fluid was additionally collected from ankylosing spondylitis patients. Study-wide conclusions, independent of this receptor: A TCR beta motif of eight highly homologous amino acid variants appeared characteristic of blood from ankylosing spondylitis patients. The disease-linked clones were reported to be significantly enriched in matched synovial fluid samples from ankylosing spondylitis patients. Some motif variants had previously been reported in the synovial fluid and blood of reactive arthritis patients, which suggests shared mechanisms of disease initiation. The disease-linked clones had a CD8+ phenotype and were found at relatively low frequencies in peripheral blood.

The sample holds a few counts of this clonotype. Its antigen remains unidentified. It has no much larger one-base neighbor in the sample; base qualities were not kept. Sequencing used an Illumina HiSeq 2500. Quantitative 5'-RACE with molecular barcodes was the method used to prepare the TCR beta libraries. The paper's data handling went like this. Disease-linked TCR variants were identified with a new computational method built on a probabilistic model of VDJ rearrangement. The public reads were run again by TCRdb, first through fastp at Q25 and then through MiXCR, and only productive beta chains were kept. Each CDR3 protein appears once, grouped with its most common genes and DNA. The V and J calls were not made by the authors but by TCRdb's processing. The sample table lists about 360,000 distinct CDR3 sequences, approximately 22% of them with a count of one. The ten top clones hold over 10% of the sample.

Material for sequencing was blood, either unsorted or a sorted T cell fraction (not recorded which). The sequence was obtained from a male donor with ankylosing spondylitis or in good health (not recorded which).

The nucleotides read TGCAGCGTTGAAGATCAGGGACAGGGGGCGGTGGAGACCCAGTACTTC. Translation gives CSVEDQGQGAVETQYF. The chain was built from TRBV29-1 and TRBJ2-5; TRBD1 aligns with 12 central bases. V and J are trimmed by 0 bases and 5 bases, and the gene matches miss 7 bases of the junction. CDR1 and CDR2, per the germline V gene, are SQVTM and ANQGSEA. There are 16 amino acids in the CDR3, from cysteine to phenylalanine inclusive. This entry keeps only the CDR3 DNA: 48 bases, framed from base 1.